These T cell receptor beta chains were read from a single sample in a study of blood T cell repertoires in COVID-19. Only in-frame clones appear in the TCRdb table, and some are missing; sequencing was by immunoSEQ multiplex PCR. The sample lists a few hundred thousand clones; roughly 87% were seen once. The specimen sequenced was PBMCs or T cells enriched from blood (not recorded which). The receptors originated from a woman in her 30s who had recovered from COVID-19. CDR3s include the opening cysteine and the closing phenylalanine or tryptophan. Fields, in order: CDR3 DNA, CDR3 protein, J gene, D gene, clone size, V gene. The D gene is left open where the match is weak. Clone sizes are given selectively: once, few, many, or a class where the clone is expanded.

CDR3nt: TGTGCTAGTGGTTTGGTCCGAAACAGGGCAGGAAACACCATATATTTT
CDR3aa: CASGLVRNRAGNTIYF
j_gene: TRBJ1-3
d_gene: .
abundance: .
v_gene: TRBV12-5

CDR3nt: TGCAGCGTTGATGTGGGGGGGGTATACAATGAGCAGTTCTTC
CDR3aa: CSVDVGGVYNEQFF
j_gene: TRBJ2-1
d_gene: TRBD2
abundance: .
v_gene: TRBV29-1

CDR3nt: TGTGCCAGCAGTTCAGGCGGAGATACAGGCGTATACAATGAGCAGTTCTTC
CDR3aa: CASSSGGDTGVYNEQFF
j_gene: TRBJ2-1
d_gene: .
abundance: .
v_gene: TRBV7-9

CDR3nt: TGTGCCAGCAGCCACCAGGGACAGGGGGAGCATGAGCAGTTCTTC
CDR3aa: CASSHQGQGEHEQFF
j_gene: TRBJ2-1
d_gene: TRBD1
abundance: once
v_gene: TRBV11-3

CDR3nt: TGTGCCACCAGTGATACCGGGGGGGCGGGGACAGATACGCAGTATTTT
CDR3aa: CATSDTGGAGTDTQYF
j_gene: TRBJ2-3
d_gene: TRBD2
abundance: .
v_gene: TRBV24-1

CDR3nt: TGTGCCAGCAGTTTATTCAGACTGGGCAGGGACAGTAATTCACCCCTCCACTTT
CDR3aa: CASSLFRLGRDSNSPLHF
j_gene: TRBJ1-6
d_gene: TRBD1
abundance: .
v_gene: TRBV27

CDR3nt: TGTGCCTGGAGTCAGACAGGGGGCCATGGCTACACCTTC
CDR3aa: CAWSQTGGHGYTF
j_gene: TRBJ1-2
d_gene: TRBD1
abundance: .
v_gene: TRBV30

CDR3nt: TGTGCCAGCAGCGTAGGGATGGACAGGGGGCGGAGACCTGAAGCTTTCTTT
CDR3aa: CASSVGMDRGRRPEAFF
j_gene: TRBJ1-1
d_gene: TRBD1
abundance: .
v_gene: TRBV9

CDR3nt: TGTGCCAGCAGCGAAAATAGCGGGGCGAACACAGATACGCAGTATTTT
CDR3aa: CASSENSGANTDTQYF
j_gene: TRBJ2-3
d_gene: TRBD2
abundance: .
v_gene: TRBV7-2

CDR3nt: TGTGCCAGCACCTTAGAAGGAGGGTTGGGCCCTTTGGGCTACACCTTC
CDR3aa: CASTLEGGLGPLGYTF
j_gene: TRBJ1-2
d_gene: .
abundance: .
v_gene: TRBV6-6

CDR3nt: TGCGCCAGCACCGGGACAGGGAAGACGGGCTACACCTTC
CDR3aa: CASTGTGKTGYTF
j_gene: TRBJ1-2
d_gene: TRBD1
abundance: .
v_gene: TRBV5-1

CDR3nt: TGTGCCAGCAGCTTGAGTGGAGGGCTTCCAGGCCCTGGTGACTATGGCTACACCTTC
CDR3aa: CASSLSGGLPGPGDYGYTF
j_gene: TRBJ1-2
d_gene: .
abundance: .
v_gene: TRBV5-4

CDR3nt: TGTGCCAGCTCCTACAACGAGGGATGGGATCAGCCCCAGCATTTT
CDR3aa: CASSYNEGWDQPQHF
j_gene: TRBJ1-5
d_gene: .
abundance: once
v_gene: TRBV18

CDR3nt: TGTGCCACCAGTGACCCCGGCGGGCAAGAGACCCAGTACTTC
CDR3aa: CATSDPGGQETQYF
j_gene: TRBJ2-5
d_gene: .
abundance: .
v_gene: TRBV24-1

CDR3nt: TGTGCCATCAGTCCTAGGGGGCAGAGCACAGATACGCAGTATTTT
CDR3aa: CAISPRGQSTDTQYF
j_gene: TRBJ2-3
d_gene: TRBD1
abundance: .
v_gene: TRBV10-3

CDR3nt: TGCGCCAGCAGCCCATACCCGTCCGGGACAGGAGATGCGGAGACCCAGTACTTC
CDR3aa: CASSPYPSGTGDAETQYF
j_gene: TRBJ2-5
d_gene: TRBD1
abundance: .
v_gene: TRBV5-1

CDR3nt: TGTGCCAGCAGGTTAGACAGTACCTATGGCTACACCTTC
CDR3aa: CASRLDSTYGYTF
j_gene: TRBJ1-2
d_gene: .
abundance: once
v_gene: TRBV2

CDR3nt: TGTGCCAGTAGTATACGGGGGGGCGAGGGCTATGGCTACACCTTC
CDR3aa: CASSIRGGEGYGYTF
j_gene: TRBJ1-2
d_gene: .
abundance: .
v_gene: TRBV19

CDR3nt: TGTGCCAGCAGCGTGCCGGGAAGGAACACTGAAGCTTTCTTT
CDR3aa: CASSVPGRNTEAFF
j_gene: TRBJ1-1
d_gene: .
abundance: few
v_gene: TRBV11-2

CDR3nt: TGTGCCAGCAGTTTCCTTAAACCTACAGGGGCCATGAACACTGAAGCTTTCTTT
CDR3aa: CASSFLKPTGAMNTEAFF
j_gene: TRBJ1-1
d_gene: TRBD1
abundance: .
v_gene: TRBV27

CDR3nt: TGCAGCGCAACGGGACAGTCCGGAAACACCATATATTTT
CDR3aa: CSATGQSGNTIYF
j_gene: TRBJ1-3
d_gene: TRBD1
abundance: .
v_gene: TRBV29-1

CDR3nt: TGTGCCAGCAGTGAAGGGGGCGGGAAGGACACCGGGGAGCTGTTTTTT
CDR3aa: CASSEGGGKDTGELFF
j_gene: TRBJ2-2
d_gene: .
abundance: once
v_gene: TRBV6-4

CDR3nt: TGCGCCAGCAGCCCCCAGCGAGGTCGTGAAGAGACCCAGTACTTC
CDR3aa: CASSPQRGREETQYF
j_gene: TRBJ2-5
d_gene: .
abundance: .
v_gene: TRBV5-1

CDR3nt: TGCGCCAGCAGCCCGACCGGGACACTGAATGAGCAGTTCTTC
CDR3aa: CASSPTGTLNEQFF
j_gene: TRBJ2-1
d_gene: .
abundance: .
v_gene: TRBV10-1

CDR3nt: TGTGCCAGCAGTTTATGGGGTGCCGGGAGTAACTATGGCTACACCTTC
CDR3aa: CASSLWGAGSNYGYTF
j_gene: TRBJ1-2
d_gene: .
abundance: .
v_gene: TRBV27

CDR3nt: TGTGCCAGCAGTGACAGGAACACTGAAGCTTTCTTT
CDR3aa: CASSDRNTEAFF
j_gene: TRBJ1-1
d_gene: .
abundance: once
v_gene: TRBV12-3/TRBV12-4

CDR3nt: TGTGCCAGCTCACCTGAAGCCGGGACAAGGGGCTACACCTTC
CDR3aa: CASSPEAGTRGYTF
j_gene: TRBJ1-2
d_gene: .
abundance: .
v_gene: TRBV18

CDR3nt: TGTGCCAGCAGCTTAAGGGGCGAAAGCTCCTATAATTCACCCCTCCACTTT
CDR3aa: CASSLRGESSYNSPLHF
j_gene: TRBJ1-6
d_gene: .
abundance: .
v_gene: TRBV7-8

CDR3nt: TGTGCCAGCATAGGACTAGCTTGGAATGAGCAGTTCTTC
CDR3aa: CASIGLAWNEQFF
j_gene: TRBJ2-1
d_gene: TRBD2
abundance: .
v_gene: TRBV27

CDR3nt: TGCGCCAGCAGCCAAGATGGGGCAGGGGCTCTTCCTTGGTACTTC
CDR3aa: CASSQDGAGALPWYF
j_gene: TRBJ2-7
d_gene: .
abundance: .
v_gene: TRBV4-1

CDR3nt: TGTGCCAGCAGTCGAGGGGGTCGCTACACCTTC
CDR3aa: CASSRGGRYTF
j_gene: TRBJ1-2
d_gene: .
abundance: .
v_gene: TRBV12-3/TRBV12-4

CDR3nt: TGTGCCAGCAGTTCTCGGGCCGAGGGAGCTTTCTTT
CDR3aa: CASSSRAEGAFF
j_gene: TRBJ1-1
d_gene: .
abundance: .
v_gene: TRBV12-3/TRBV12-4

CDR3nt: TGTGCCAGTTCGGGGTTCGGAGCGGGGGGCCTCACAGATACGCAGTATTTT
CDR3aa: CASSGFGAGGLTDTQYF
j_gene: TRBJ2-3
d_gene: TRBD2
abundance: .
v_gene: TRBV25-1

CDR3nt: TGTTCGACAGCATTTAATGAAAAACTGTTTTTT
CDR3aa: CSTAFNEKLFF
j_gene: TRBJ1-4
d_gene: .
abundance: few
v_gene: TRBV20-1

CDR3nt: TGTGCCAGCAGTAAAGGGGGGGGGAACACTGAAGCTTTCTTT
CDR3aa: CASSKGGGNTEAFF
j_gene: TRBJ1-1
d_gene: .
abundance: .
v_gene: TRBV28

CDR3nt: TGTGCCAGCAGTGCTACAGGGACGGGCGAAGGGTTC
CDR3aa: CASSATGTGEGF
j_gene: TRBJ1-2
d_gene: .
abundance: once
v_gene: TRBV12-3/TRBV12-4

CDR3nt: TGCGCCAGCAGTGAGAATACAGGCAGAGGAACTGGAAACACCATATATTTT
CDR3aa: CASSENTGRGTGNTIYF
j_gene: TRBJ1-3
d_gene: .
abundance: once
v_gene: TRBV10-2

CDR3nt: TGTGCCAGCAGTCATGGGGGACAGGTGTCCTACAATGAGCAGTTCTTC
CDR3aa: CASSHGGQVSYNEQFF
j_gene: TRBJ2-1
d_gene: TRBD1
abundance: .
v_gene: TRBV3-1/TRBV3-2

CDR3nt: TGTGCCAGCAGCCCGCCGGGACTAGCGGGGGGCCACACCGGGGAGCTGTTTTTT
CDR3aa: CASSPPGLAGGHTGELFF
j_gene: TRBJ2-2
d_gene: TRBD2
abundance: .
v_gene: TRBV5-5

CDR3nt: TGTGCCAGCAGCACCTGGACAGGGGGAAACGATGGCTACACCTTC
CDR3aa: CASSTWTGGNDGYTF
j_gene: TRBJ1-2
d_gene: TRBD1
abundance: .
v_gene: TRBV7-9

CDR3nt: TGCGCCAGCAGCCAAAACGCGTGGGGCGGGACCCAGTACTTC
CDR3aa: CASSQNAWGGTQYF
j_gene: TRBJ2-5
d_gene: .
abundance: few
v_gene: TRBV4-1

CDR3nt: TGTGCCTGGAGTTTCTCGCTCGGGGTTCACAATGAGCAGTTCTTC
CDR3aa: CAWSFSLGVHNEQFF
j_gene: TRBJ2-1
d_gene: .
abundance: .
v_gene: TRBV30

CDR3nt: TGTGCCAGCAGCCCACGGACTAGCGGGGGGGCCGGTCAAGAGACCCAGTACTTC
CDR3aa: CASSPRTSGGAGQETQYF
j_gene: TRBJ2-5
d_gene: TRBD2
abundance: .
v_gene: TRBV9

CDR3nt: TGTGCCACCAGTGATCGGTCAGCCACAGAGGAGCGGAGATCTTACAATGAGCAGTTCTTC
CDR3aa: CATSDRSATEERRSYNEQFF
j_gene: TRBJ2-1
d_gene: .
abundance: .
v_gene: TRBV24-1

CDR3nt: TGTGCCAGCAGCCTAACGGCGACAGGGGGGACTGAAGCTTTCTTT
CDR3aa: CASSLTATGGTEAFF
j_gene: TRBJ1-1
d_gene: TRBD1
abundance: .
v_gene: TRBV7-9

CDR3nt: TGTGCCAGCAGTTTGGGTAACCAGGATCGGTACTTC
CDR3aa: CASSLGNQDRYF
j_gene: TRBJ2-4
d_gene: .
abundance: .
v_gene: TRBV6-2/TRBV6-3

CDR3nt: TGCGCCAGCAGGCAGACAGGGGACGGATACGAGCAGTACTTC
CDR3aa: CASRQTGDGYEQYF
j_gene: TRBJ2-7
d_gene: TRBD1
abundance: .
v_gene: TRBV5-1

CDR3nt: TGTGCCAGTACTGCGGGAAGCTCCTACGAGCAGTACTTC
CDR3aa: CASTAGSSYEQYF
j_gene: TRBJ2-7
d_gene: .
abundance: few
v_gene: TRBV19

CDR3nt: TGTGCCAGCAGCCAGACAGGGGGACATCAGCCCCAGCATTTT
CDR3aa: CASSQTGGHQPQHF
j_gene: TRBJ1-5
d_gene: TRBD1
abundance: .
v_gene: TRBV6-5

CDR3nt: TGTGCCAGCAGTCCGACAGGGGACCCCTCCGAGCAGTACTTC
CDR3aa: CASSPTGDPSEQYF
j_gene: TRBJ2-7
d_gene: TRBD1
abundance: .
v_gene: TRBV28